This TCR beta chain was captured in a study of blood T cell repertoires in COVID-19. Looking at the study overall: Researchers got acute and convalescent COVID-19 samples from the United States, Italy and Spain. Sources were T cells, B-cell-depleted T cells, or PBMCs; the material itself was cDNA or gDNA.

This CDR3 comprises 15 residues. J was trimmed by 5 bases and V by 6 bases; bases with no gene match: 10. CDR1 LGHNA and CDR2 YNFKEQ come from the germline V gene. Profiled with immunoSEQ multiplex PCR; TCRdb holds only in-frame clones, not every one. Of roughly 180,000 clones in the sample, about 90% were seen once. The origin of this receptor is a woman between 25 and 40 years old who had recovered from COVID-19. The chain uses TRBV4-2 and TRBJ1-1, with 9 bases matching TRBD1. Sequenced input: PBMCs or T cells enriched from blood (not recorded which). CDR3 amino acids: CASSDYTGGLTEAFF. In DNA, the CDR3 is TGTGCCAGCAGTGATTATACAGGGGGCTTGACTGAAGCTTTCTTT.